This passage covers 6 T cell receptor beta chains from one sample sequenced in a study of T-cell reconstitution after alpha-beta-depleted transplantation in children (dated by TCRdb to 2016 to 2017). What this sample's treatment or condition label stands for: allogeneic hematopoietic cell transplantation with graft depleted of TCRalphabeta T cells and CD19 B cells. Library preparation was by PCR. Sequenced on an Illumina HiSeq 2500. To normalize quantification of the TCRbeta repertoire, the TCR libraries were built with molecular barcoding that relied on unique molecular identifiers. TCRdb itself trimmed the public reads at Q25 with fastp, ran MiXCR and retained productive beta chains. All rows with the same CDR3 protein become a single entry with the most common DNA and genes. Counted in this sample were approximately 1,000,000 distinct CDR3 sequences; about 30% of them appeared once. Of the sample, roughly 28% falls within the top ten clones.

This specimen was PBMCs, mostly from graft donor cells, taken 360 days after TCRalphabeta/CD19-depleted stem cell transplant. These receptors were taken from a boy under three years old who had a stem cell transplant for SCID, so the T cells may come from the graft donor.

This clonotype was recorded once. This rearrangement joins TRBV10-2 to TRBJ2-7, with D tentatively TRBD2 (5 bases). This CDR3 contains 14 residues. CDR1 and CDR2 (germline): WSHSY, SAAADI. The V gene lost 6 bases and the J gene lost 7 bases, with 19 bases spanning the gap. The chain's CDR3 is CASSIVGPPGEQYF. CDR3 sequence (DNA): TGCGCCAGCAGCATCGTTGGACCGCCGGGAGAGCAGTACTTC.

This chain joins TRBV11-2 and TRBJ2-7, with D perhaps TRBD2 (6 bases). The CDR3 is 15 amino acids. Germline CDR1 SGHAT, CDR2 FQNNGV. The V and J ends lost 4 bases and 7 bases respectively, with 20 bases between them. The chain's CDR3 is CASSSPGLWPGEQYF. CDR3 nucleotides: TGTGCCAGCAGCTCGCCGGGACTCTGGCCCGGTGAGCAGTACTTC.

The gene calls are TRBV7-6 and TRBJ2-1; D assignment may be TRBD1 or TRBD2 (6 bases each). Germline V gene data show CDR1 as SGHVS and CDR2 as FNYEAQ. The CDR3 is made up of 16 amino acids. The V end lost 5 bases, the J end lost 0 bases, and 14 bases lay between the germline ends. CDR3: CASSVKGGTSYNEQFF. CDR3 coding DNA: TGTGCCAGCAGCGTTAAAGGGGGGACCTCCTACAATGAGCAGTTCTTC.

The CDR3, as DNA: TGCACCTCCTCAACTAGCGGGGGGGCTACGGATACGCAGTATTTT. It codes for CTSSTSGGATDTQYF. V is TRBV20-1 and J is TRBJ2-3; TRBD2 matches at 13 bases. The V gene's germline CDR1 is DFQATT and CDR2 SNEGSKA (reference sequence). The CDR3 sequence is 15 residues long.

Regarding this clonotype: A much bigger clone sits one base away, suggesting this may be a read error. The rearrangement links TRBV4-1 to TRBJ2-1, with D tentatively TRBD1 (5 bases). The V end was cut by 2 bases, the J end by 4 bases, with 18 bases between. Germline V gene sequence: CDR1 MGHRA, CDR2 YSYEKL. The CDR3 has 17 residues. The CDR3 DNA is TGCGCCAGCAGCCAACGGACACTGGTGGGCCTGTACAATGAGCAGTTCTTC. Amino acids: CASSQRTLVGLYNEQFF.

The chain links TRBV20-1 to TRBJ2-5; TRBD2 matches 7 bases. Unmatched junction bases numbered 6, after V lost 5 bases and J lost 3 bases. Per germline, CDR1 DFQATT and CDR2 SNEGSKA (reference sequence). The CDR3 sequence is 13 residues long. In nucleotides, the CDR3 is TGCAGTGCTCCACTTGGACTAGAAGAGACCCAGTACTTC. Amino acids: CSAPLGLEETQYF.